The rows below give T cell receptor beta chains drawn from one sample of a study of T cells in Graves' hyperthyroidism and ophthalmopathy. In TCRdb, the multiplex PCR reads were re-called with MiXCR into one record per CDR3 protein. The repertoire holds around 600,000 distinct CDR3 sequences, with 12% to 15% as singletons. The sample was blood. The origin of the receptors is a woman aged 18 to 35 with Graves' ophthalmopathy. Both conserved end residues are part of each CDR3. The D gene is left open where the match is weak. Size is omitted from some rows. Given values are once, few, many or a class for expanded clones.

J | size | D | V | CDR3 | DNA
TRBJ2-2 | many | . | TRBV20-1 | CSARLASGHTGELFF | TGCAGTGCTAGGTTAGCGTCGGGTCACACCGGGGAGCTGTTTTTT
TRBJ1-6 | few | . | TRBV5-1 | CASSLTVGGGDSPLHF | TGCGCCAGCAGCCTGACAGTGGGGGGTGGGGATTCACCCCTCCACTTT
TRBJ2-3 | many | . | TRBV5-5 | CASSFPKVDTQYF | TGTGCCAGCAGCTTCCCAAAAGTGGATACGCAGTATTTT
TRBJ2-3 | . | TRBD2 | TRBV28 | CASSSGTSGSGAPTDTQYF | TGTGCCAGCAGTTCCGGGACTAGCGGGAGTGGGGCCCCCACAGATACGCAGTATTTT
TRBJ2-7 | many | TRBD1 | TRBV7-6 | CASSPYRGRYEQYF | TGTGCCAGCAGCCCCTACAGGGGACGCTACGAGCAGTACTTC
TRBJ1-2 | many | . | TRBV28 | CASIYLGGEYGYTF | TGTGCCAGCATCTACTTGGGGGGGGAATATGGCTACACCTTC
TRBJ1-2 | many | . | TRBV29-1 | CSVEDRTYLYGYTF | TGCAGCGTTGAAGATAGGACATACCTCTATGGCTACACCTTC
TRBJ1-1 | many | . | TRBV12-5 | CASGQPREGGPDGNTEAFF | TGTGCTAGTGGTCAACCCAGAGAGGGGGGCCCGGACGGGAACACTGAAGCTTTCTTT
TRBJ1-1 | many | . | TRBV12-3/TRBV12-4 | CASSTPRGATEAFF | TGTGCCAGCAGTACTCCCCGGGGGGCGACTGAAGCTTTCTTT
TRBJ1-5 | . | TRBD1 | TRBV7-8 | CASSSYRGKNQPQHF | TGTGCCAGCAGCTCCTACAGGGGGAAAAATCAGCCCCAGCATTTT
TRBJ2-2 | . | TRBD1 | TRBV19 | CASRDREKNTGELFF | TGTGCCAGTAGGGACAGGGAAAAGAACACCGGGGAGCTGTTTTTT
TRBJ2-1 | many | . | TRBV4-2 | CASSQWDSSNEQFF | TGTGCCAGCAGCCAATGGGACTCCTCCAATGAGCAGTTCTTC
TRBJ2-5 | . | TRBD1 | TRBV7-9 | CASSTGDSAWDF | TGTGCCAGCAGCACCGGGGACAGCGCCTGGGACTTC
TRBJ2-4 | once | TRBD2 | TRBV2 | CASSPGLRISHYTSGEYIQYF | TGTGCCAGCAGCCCGGGACTAAGGATTAGCCATTACACCAGCGGGGAGTACATTCAGTACTTC
TRBJ2-3 | many | . | TRBV20-1 | CSASTVVWTDTQYF | TGCAGTGCCAGCACAGTAGTTTGGACAGATACGCAGTATTTT
TRBJ2-3 | many | . | TRBV5-1 | CASSFARPGSDTQYF | TGCGCCAGCAGCTTTGCCCGGCCCGGGTCAGATACGCAGTATTTT
TRBJ1-6 | . | TRBD1 | TRBV19 | CASGQGDSPLHF | TGTGCCAGTGGGCAGGGGGATTCACCCCTCCACTTT
TRBJ2-2 | few | TRBD2 | TRBV24-1 | CATRNSPSGTSGPGELFF | TGTGCCACCAGAAATAGTCCTTCCGGGACTAGCGGTCCCGGGGAGCTGTTTTTT